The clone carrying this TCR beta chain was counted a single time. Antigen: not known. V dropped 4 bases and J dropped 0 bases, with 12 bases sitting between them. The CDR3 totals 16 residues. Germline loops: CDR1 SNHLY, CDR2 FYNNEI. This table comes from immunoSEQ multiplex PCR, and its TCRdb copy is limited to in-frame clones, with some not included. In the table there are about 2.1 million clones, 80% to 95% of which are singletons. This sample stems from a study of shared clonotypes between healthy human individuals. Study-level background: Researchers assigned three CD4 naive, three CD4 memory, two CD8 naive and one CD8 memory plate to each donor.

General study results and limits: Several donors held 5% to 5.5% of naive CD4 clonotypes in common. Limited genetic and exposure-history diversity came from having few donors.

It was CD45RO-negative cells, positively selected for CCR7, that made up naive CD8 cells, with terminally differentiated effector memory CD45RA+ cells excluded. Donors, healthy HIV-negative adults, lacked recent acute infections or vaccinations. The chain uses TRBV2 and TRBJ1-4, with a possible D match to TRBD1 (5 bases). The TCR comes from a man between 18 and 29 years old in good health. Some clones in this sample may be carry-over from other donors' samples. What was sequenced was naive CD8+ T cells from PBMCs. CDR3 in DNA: TGTGCCAGCAGTGCGACAGTTCTTACAACTAATGAAAAACTGTTTTTT. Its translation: CASSATVLTTNEKLFF.